The rows below give T cell receptor beta chains drawn from one sample of a study of regulatory T cells in long-lasting Graves disease. Using its own MiXCR run on the multiplex PCR reads, TCRdb lists one record per CDR3 protein. The sample has roughly 510,000 distinct CDR3 sequences; 15% to 20% are singletons. This sample also appeared in a second study, on T cells in Graves' hyperthyroidism and ophthalmopathy.

Specimen: peripheral blood mononuclear cells (PBMCs), collected at new diagnosis, from a patient treated with antithyroid drugs. Source of these receptors: a man aged 18 to 35 with Graves disease. Each CDR3 is given with its conserved first and last residue. Fields, in order: J gene, V gene, D gene, clone size, CDR3 DNA, CDR3 protein. D genes are given only for firm matches. Clone size is shown for a subset of rows, as once, few, many or a class of expanded clone.

j_gene: TRBJ2-7; v_gene: TRBV4-1; d_gene: TRBD2; abundance: few; CDR3nt: TGCGCCAGCAGCTCCCGTACAGGAGCGGGACCCTCCTCCTACGAGCAGTACTTC; CDR3aa: CASSSRTGAGPSSYEQYF
j_gene: TRBJ2-6; v_gene: TRBV12-3/TRBV12-4; d_gene: TRBD1; abundance: many; CDR3nt: TGTGCCAGCAGCTTCGGACAGGGCACTGGGGCCAACGTCCTGACTTTC; CDR3aa: CASSFGQGTGANVLTF
j_gene: TRBJ1-6; v_gene: TRBV27; d_gene: -; abundance: -; CDR3nt: TGTGCCAGCAGTTTAGTTTTGGACTCCTATAATTCACCCCTCCACTTT; CDR3aa: CASSLVLDSYNSPLHF
j_gene: TRBJ2-7; v_gene: TRBV20-1; d_gene: TRBD1; abundance: many; CDR3nt: TGCAGTGCTGAGGGGACAGGGGGGTACGAGCAGTACTTC; CDR3aa: CSAEGTGGYEQYF
j_gene: TRBJ2-1; v_gene: TRBV7-3; d_gene: -; abundance: -; CDR3nt: TGTGCCAGCAGAGGGAGGCCCCCTACCAACCACTCCTACAATGAGCAGTTCTTC; CDR3aa: CASRGRPPTNHSYNEQFF
j_gene: TRBJ2-1; v_gene: TRBV27; d_gene: TRBD1; abundance: many; CDR3nt: TGTGCCAGCAGTTTATCGTATCCCAGGACAGGGCACAATGAGCAGTTCTTC; CDR3aa: CASSLSYPRTGHNEQFF
j_gene: TRBJ2-1; v_gene: TRBV2; d_gene: -; abundance: many; CDR3nt: TGTGCCAGCAGTGAGGGTCAGGGGATATTCGATGAGCAGTTCTTC; CDR3aa: CASSEGQGIFDEQFF
j_gene: TRBJ1-1; v_gene: TRBV6-2/TRBV6-3; d_gene: -; abundance: many; CDR3nt: TGTGCCAGCAGTGACATCATGAACACTGAAGCTTTCTTT; CDR3aa: CASSDIMNTEAFF
j_gene: TRBJ2-7; v_gene: TRBV2; d_gene: -; abundance: -; CDR3nt: TGTGCCAGCAGTGGGGACGGAGGCTACGAGCAGTACTTC; CDR3aa: CASSGDGGYEQYF
j_gene: TRBJ1-5; v_gene: TRBV5-1; d_gene: TRBD1; abundance: -; CDR3nt: TGCGCCAGCAGTACCGGGACAGGGGACGTCCAGCCCCAGCATTTT; CDR3aa: CASSTGTGDVQPQHF
j_gene: TRBJ1-2; v_gene: TRBV25-1; d_gene: -; abundance: -; CDR3nt: TGTGCCAGCACCCCCCGGGCAGGGGTTGGCTACACCTTC; CDR3aa: CASTPRAGVGYTF
j_gene: TRBJ2-1; v_gene: TRBV28; d_gene: -; abundance: many; CDR3nt: TGTGCCAGCACCGAAACCAGGGTCGTAGCCTACAATGAGCAGTTCTTC; CDR3aa: CASTETRVVAYNEQFF
j_gene: TRBJ1-1; v_gene: TRBV5-1; d_gene: -; abundance: -; CDR3nt: TGCGCCAGCAGCAGTTCCGGGGCAGGGGATGGTGGCACTGAAGCTTTCTTT; CDR3aa: CASSSSGAGDGGTEAFF
j_gene: TRBJ1-1; v_gene: TRBV5-1; d_gene: -; abundance: many; CDR3nt: TGCGCCAGCAGCTTGGATTCGGTGGGGGGTTCGGCTTTCTTT; CDR3aa: CASSLDSVGGSAFF
j_gene: TRBJ2-2; v_gene: TRBV9; d_gene: TRBD2; abundance: -; CDR3nt: TGTGCCAGCAGCGCTCGGACTAGCTTCGGGGAGCTGTTTTTT; CDR3aa: CASSARTSFGELFF
j_gene: TRBJ1-1; v_gene: TRBV29-1; d_gene: TRBD1; abundance: few; CDR3nt: TGCAGCGTTGAGACATACAGGGGGAATGGCACTGAAGCTTTCTTT; CDR3aa: CSVETYRGNGTEAFF
j_gene: TRBJ1-3; v_gene: TRBV12-3/TRBV12-4; d_gene: -; abundance: many; CDR3nt: TGTGCCAGCAGGGCTGCGACGGGGGGAAACACCATATATTTT; CDR3aa: CASRAATGGNTIYF
j_gene: TRBJ2-5; v_gene: TRBV11-2; d_gene: -; abundance: many; CDR3nt: TGTGCCAGCAGCTCCGCTGGGGGCCACCAAGAGACCCAGTACTTC; CDR3aa: CASSSAGGHQETQYF
j_gene: TRBJ1-1; v_gene: TRBV7-9; d_gene: -; abundance: once; CDR3nt: TGTGCCAGCATGGGGGGGGCGAACACTGAAGCTTTCTTT; CDR3aa: CASMGGANTEAFF
j_gene: TRBJ1-5; v_gene: TRBV2; d_gene: -; abundance: few; CDR3nt: TGTGCCAGCAGATTGGAGGGACACATCAATCAGCCCCAGCATTTT; CDR3aa: CASRLEGHINQPQHF
j_gene: TRBJ2-5; v_gene: TRBV7-9; d_gene: TRBD1; abundance: many; CDR3nt: TGTGCCAGCAGCCACTTACAGGGGGGTCAAGAGACCCAGTACTTC; CDR3aa: CASSHLQGGQETQYF
j_gene: TRBJ1-2; v_gene: TRBV28; d_gene: TRBD1; abundance: many; CDR3nt: TGTGCCAGCAGTTTAGGGACAGGGGGACGTGGCTACACCTTC; CDR3aa: CASSLGTGGRGYTF
j_gene: TRBJ1-4; v_gene: TRBV7-6; d_gene: -; abundance: many; CDR3nt: TGTGCCAGCAGGAGGAGAGCAGGGGTAACTAATGAAAAACTGTTTTTT; CDR3aa: CASRRRAGVTNEKLFF
j_gene: TRBJ2-4; v_gene: TRBV19; d_gene: TRBD2; abundance: few; CDR3nt: TGTGCCAGTAGTTCTAGCGGGGCGGATTCCAAAAACATTCAGTACTTC; CDR3aa: CASSSSGADSKNIQYF
j_gene: TRBJ2-7; v_gene: TRBV20-1; d_gene: -; abundance: many; CDR3nt: TGCAGTGCTAGGTCGGGTAAAGAGCAGTACTTC; CDR3aa: CSARSGKEQYF
j_gene: TRBJ2-7; v_gene: TRBV6-2/TRBV6-3; d_gene: -; abundance: many; CDR3nt: TGTGCCACCAAGGGCTCCTACTACGAGCAGTACTTC; CDR3aa: CATKGSYYEQYF
j_gene: TRBJ2-1; v_gene: TRBV6-2/TRBV6-3; d_gene: TRBD2; abundance: many; CDR3nt: TGTGCCAGCAGTTACTCACCAGGACTGCGGGGGAACAATGAGCAGTTCTTC; CDR3aa: CASSYSPGLRGNNEQFF
j_gene: TRBJ1-3; v_gene: TRBV7-8; d_gene: -; abundance: -; CDR3nt: TGTGCCAGCAGCTTAGATCCCGGATCTGGAAACACCATATATTTT; CDR3aa: CASSLDPGSGNTIYF
j_gene: TRBJ2-1; v_gene: TRBV27; d_gene: -; abundance: many; CDR3nt: TGTGCCAGCAGTTTAGCGGACGCGTCCGAAAGGTTCTTC; CDR3aa: CASSLADASERFF
j_gene: TRBJ2-5; v_gene: TRBV12-3/TRBV12-4; d_gene: TRBD1; abundance: -; CDR3nt: TGTGCCAGCAGTTATAGGACAGGGGGCGGCTCGGAGACCCAGTACTTC; CDR3aa: CASSYRTGGGSETQYF
j_gene: TRBJ2-2; v_gene: TRBV3-1; d_gene: -; abundance: -; CDR3nt: TGTGCCAGCAGCCAAGACGTTCTGGTTTCCGGGGAGCTGTTTTTT; CDR3aa: CASSQDVLVSGELFF
j_gene: TRBJ2-2; v_gene: TRBV2; d_gene: -; abundance: few; CDR3nt: TGTGCCAGCAGTGACCTCCATTTCATAGGTGCCGGGGAGCTGTTTTTT; CDR3aa: CASSDLHFIGAGELFF
j_gene: TRBJ1-2; v_gene: TRBV6-5; d_gene: -; abundance: many; CDR3nt: TGTGCCAGCAGTTACGGGACCCTCTATGGCTACACCTTC; CDR3aa: CASSYGTLYGYTF
j_gene: TRBJ1-4; v_gene: TRBV29-1; d_gene: TRBD1; abundance: -; CDR3nt: TGCAGCGTCGGGACAGGGGTTAAGGAAAAACTGTTTTTT; CDR3aa: CSVGTGVKEKLFF
j_gene: TRBJ2-5; v_gene: TRBV2; d_gene: TRBD1; abundance: -; CDR3nt: TGTGCCAGCAGTGTTGAAGGGACAGGGGGTATGAAGACCCAGTACTTC; CDR3aa: CASSVEGTGGMKTQYF
j_gene: TRBJ2-7; v_gene: TRBV5-6; d_gene: -; abundance: -; CDR3nt: TGTGCCAGCAGCTCCGAGACAATTTACAATGAGCAGTACTTC; CDR3aa: CASSSETIYNEQYF
j_gene: TRBJ1-1; v_gene: TRBV27; d_gene: TRBD1; abundance: few; CDR3nt: TGTGCCAGCAGTGCCTTCCAGGGGGGCGCTGAAGCTTTCTTT; CDR3aa: CASSAFQGGAEAFF
j_gene: TRBJ1-1; v_gene: TRBV2; d_gene: -; abundance: many; CDR3nt: TGTGCCAGCAGTGAAGCGCTTAAGGGGCGGCGCACTGAAGCTTTCTTT; CDR3aa: CASSEALKGRRTEAFF
j_gene: TRBJ2-7; v_gene: TRBV20-1; d_gene: TRBD1; abundance: many; CDR3nt: TGCAGTGGGGGACAGGGGGGCACCGAGCAGTACTTC; CDR3aa: CSGGQGGTEQYF
j_gene: TRBJ1-2; v_gene: TRBV5-1; d_gene: -; abundance: many; CDR3nt: TGCGCCAGCAGGACCGGGGATGCCGCTGGCTACACCTTC; CDR3aa: CASRTGDAAGYTF
j_gene: TRBJ1-2; v_gene: TRBV7-9; d_gene: -; abundance: few; CDR3nt: TGTGCCAGCAGCCTCCGAGGAGTGAATGGCTACACCTTC; CDR3aa: CASSLRGVNGYTF
j_gene: TRBJ2-7; v_gene: TRBV7-9; d_gene: -; abundance: many; CDR3nt: TGTGCCAGCAGCTTAGCAAGTGGGGTGCGGGAGCAGTACTTC; CDR3aa: CASSLASGVREQYF
j_gene: TRBJ1-1; v_gene: TRBV6-1; d_gene: -; abundance: -; CDR3nt: TGTGCCAGCATTAGAGGAAGGGTCACTGAAGCTTTCTTT; CDR3aa: CASIRGRVTEAFF
j_gene: TRBJ1-1; v_gene: TRBV5-1; d_gene: -; abundance: many; CDR3nt: TGCGCCAGCAGCTCTGACGGGAGGAACACTGAAGCTTTCTTT; CDR3aa: CASSSDGRNTEAFF
j_gene: TRBJ1-1; v_gene: TRBV3-1; d_gene: -; abundance: few; CDR3nt: TGTGCCAGCAGCCAAGATGGGGGGGGAGGGGACACTGAAGCTTTCTTT; CDR3aa: CASSQDGGGGDTEAFF
j_gene: TRBJ2-7; v_gene: TRBV12-3/TRBV12-4; d_gene: -; abundance: many; CDR3nt: TGTGCCAGCAGTTCTACAATGTTGAGCTCCTACGAGCAGTACTTC; CDR3aa: CASSSTMLSSYEQYF
j_gene: TRBJ2-3; v_gene: TRBV18; d_gene: -; abundance: many; CDR3nt: TGTGCCAGCTCACCTGTCCCAGCCCCAGATACGCAGTATTTT; CDR3aa: CASSPVPAPDTQYF
j_gene: TRBJ2-7; v_gene: TRBV7-3; d_gene: -; abundance: many; CDR3nt: TGTGCCAGCAGCTTAACACCGGGAGACGGCTACGAGCAGTACTTC; CDR3aa: CASSLTPGDGYEQYF
j_gene: TRBJ2-7; v_gene: TRBV19; d_gene: -; abundance: few; CDR3nt: TGTGCCAGTAGTCCCCGAGCGGTACCCTACGAGCAGTACTTC; CDR3aa: CASSPRAVPYEQYF
j_gene: TRBJ1-1; v_gene: TRBV5-4; d_gene: TRBD1; abundance: -; CDR3nt: TGTGCCAGCAGACTCAAGGACAGGGACACTGAAGCTTTCTTT; CDR3aa: CASRLKDRDTEAFF
j_gene: TRBJ2-7; v_gene: TRBV7-9; d_gene: TRBD1; abundance: many; CDR3nt: TGTGCCAGCAGCTCTACCGGGACAGGAAACTACGAGCAGTACTTC; CDR3aa: CASSSTGTGNYEQYF
j_gene: TRBJ1-2; v_gene: TRBV14; d_gene: -; abundance: -; CDR3nt: TGTGCCAGCAGCCTAAAAGGGGTTTTCAGCTACACCTTC; CDR3aa: CASSLKGVFSYTF
j_gene: TRBJ2-1; v_gene: TRBV3-1; d_gene: TRBD2; abundance: few; CDR3nt: TGTGCCAGCAGCCCCTTAGCGGGAGGCACCTCCTACAATGAGCAGTTCTTC; CDR3aa: CASSPLAGGTSYNEQFF
j_gene: TRBJ1-5; v_gene: TRBV6-2/TRBV6-3; d_gene: -; abundance: few; CDR3nt: TGTGCCAGCAGCCGAGGTGGGCACCTTACAAAGAGTATCAATCAGCCCCAGCATTTT; CDR3aa: CASSRGGHLTKSINQPQHF
j_gene: TRBJ1-1; v_gene: TRBV3-1; d_gene: -; abundance: few; CDR3nt: TGTGCCAGCAGCCTAGGGGGGGGAAACAGAAACACTGAAGCTTTCTTT; CDR3aa: CASSLGGGNRNTEAFF
j_gene: TRBJ1-5; v_gene: TRBV6-1; d_gene: TRBD1; abundance: many; CDR3nt: TGTGCCAGCAGTATCCGGGACAGGGGGTATAGCAATCAGCCCCAGCATTTT; CDR3aa: CASSIRDRGYSNQPQHF
j_gene: TRBJ1-1; v_gene: TRBV20-1; d_gene: -; abundance: -; CDR3nt: TGCAGTGCCCGGCTGGGGAACACTGAAGCTTTCTTT; CDR3aa: CSARLGNTEAFF
j_gene: TRBJ1-2; v_gene: TRBV2; d_gene: -; abundance: -; CDR3nt: TGTGCCAGCAGTGATACAGGATATGGCTACACCTTC; CDR3aa: CASSDTGYGYTF